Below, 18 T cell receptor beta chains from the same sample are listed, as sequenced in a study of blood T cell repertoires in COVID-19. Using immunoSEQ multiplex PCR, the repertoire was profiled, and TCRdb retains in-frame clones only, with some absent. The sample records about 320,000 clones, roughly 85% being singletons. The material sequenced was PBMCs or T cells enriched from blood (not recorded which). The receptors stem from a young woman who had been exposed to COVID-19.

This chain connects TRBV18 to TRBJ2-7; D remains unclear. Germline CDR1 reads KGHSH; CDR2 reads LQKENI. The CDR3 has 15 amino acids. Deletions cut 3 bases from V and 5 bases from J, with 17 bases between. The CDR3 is CASSPSSVRSHEQYF. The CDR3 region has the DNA TGTGCCAGCTCACCTTCCTCGGTCCGTAGTCACGAGCAGTACTTC.

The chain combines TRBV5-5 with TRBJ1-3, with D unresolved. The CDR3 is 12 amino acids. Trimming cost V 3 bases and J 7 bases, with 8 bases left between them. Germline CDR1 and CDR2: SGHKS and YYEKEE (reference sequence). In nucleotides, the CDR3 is TGTGCCAGCAGCTCCCAATTGAACACCATATATTTT. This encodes CASSSQLNTIYF.

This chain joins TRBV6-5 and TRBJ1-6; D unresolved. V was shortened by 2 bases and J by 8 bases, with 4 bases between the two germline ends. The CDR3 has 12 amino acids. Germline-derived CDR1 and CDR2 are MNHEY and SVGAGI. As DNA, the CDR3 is TGTGCCAGCAGTTACAGAGATTCACCCCTCCACTTT. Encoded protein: CASSYRDSPLHF.

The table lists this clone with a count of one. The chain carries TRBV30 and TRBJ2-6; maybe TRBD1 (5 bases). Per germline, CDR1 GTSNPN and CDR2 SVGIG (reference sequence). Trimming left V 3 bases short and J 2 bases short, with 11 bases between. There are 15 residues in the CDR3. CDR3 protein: CAWRYFRAGANVLTF. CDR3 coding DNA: TGTGCCTGGAGATATTTCAGGGCTGGGGCCAACGTCCTGACTTTC.

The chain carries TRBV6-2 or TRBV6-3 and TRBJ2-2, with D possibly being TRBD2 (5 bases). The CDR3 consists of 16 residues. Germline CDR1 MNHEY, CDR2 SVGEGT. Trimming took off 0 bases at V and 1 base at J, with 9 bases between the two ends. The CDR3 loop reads CASSYSTGVNTGELFF. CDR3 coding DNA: TGTGCCAGCAGTTACTCGACCGGGGTGAACACCGGGGAGCTGTTTTTT.

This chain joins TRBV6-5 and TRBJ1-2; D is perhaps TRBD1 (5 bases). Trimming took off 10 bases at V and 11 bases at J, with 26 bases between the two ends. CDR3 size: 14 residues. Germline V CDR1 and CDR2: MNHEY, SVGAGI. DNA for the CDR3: TGTGCCACCGCCTGGGGCAAGCCCGGAGGAGGGTACACCTTC. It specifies CATAWGKPGGGYTF.

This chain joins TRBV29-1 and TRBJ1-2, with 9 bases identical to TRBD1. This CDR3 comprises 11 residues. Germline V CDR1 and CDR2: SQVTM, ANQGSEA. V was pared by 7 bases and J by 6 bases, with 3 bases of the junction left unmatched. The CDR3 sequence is CSGRQGDGYTF. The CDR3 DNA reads TGCAGCGGTAGACAGGGGGATGGCTACACCTTC.

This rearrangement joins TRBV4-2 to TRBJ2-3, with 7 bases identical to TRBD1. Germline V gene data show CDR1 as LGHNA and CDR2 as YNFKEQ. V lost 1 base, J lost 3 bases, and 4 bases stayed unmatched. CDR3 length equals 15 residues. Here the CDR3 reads CASSQGRTGTDTQYF. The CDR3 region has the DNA TGTGCCAGCAGCCAAGGGAGGACAGGTACAGATACGCAGTATTTT.

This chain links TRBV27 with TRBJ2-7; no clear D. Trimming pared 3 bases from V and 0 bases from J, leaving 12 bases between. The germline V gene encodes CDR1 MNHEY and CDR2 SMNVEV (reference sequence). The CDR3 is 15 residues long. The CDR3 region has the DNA TGTGCCAGCAGTTTTGGGCCACCACACTCCTACGAGCAGTACTTC. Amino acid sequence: CASSFGPPHSYEQYF.

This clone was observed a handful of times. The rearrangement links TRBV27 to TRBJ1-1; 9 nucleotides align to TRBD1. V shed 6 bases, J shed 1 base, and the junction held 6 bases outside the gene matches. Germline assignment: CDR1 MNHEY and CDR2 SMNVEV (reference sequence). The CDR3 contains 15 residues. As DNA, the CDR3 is TGTGCCAGCAGCGAACAGGGGGCGCGGAACACTGAAGCTTTCTTT. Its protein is CASSEQGARNTEAFF.

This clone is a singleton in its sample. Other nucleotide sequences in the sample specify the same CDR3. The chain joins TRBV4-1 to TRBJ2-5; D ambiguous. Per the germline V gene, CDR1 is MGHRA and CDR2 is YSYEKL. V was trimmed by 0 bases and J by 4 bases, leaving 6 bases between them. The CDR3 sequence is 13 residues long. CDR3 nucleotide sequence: TGCGCCAGCAGCCAAGATCGAGGAGAGACCCAGTACTTC. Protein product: CASSQDRGETQYF.

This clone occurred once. The CDR3 region is CASMGVYGYTF. As DNA, the CDR3 is TGTGCCAGCATGGGCGTCTATGGCTACACCTTC. The rearrangement joins TRBV25-1 to TRBJ1-2; D call uncertain. CDR3 length: 11 residues. V lost 7 bases to trimming and J lost 4 bases, with 7 bases between them. Germline V CDR1 and CDR2: MGHDK, SYGVNS.

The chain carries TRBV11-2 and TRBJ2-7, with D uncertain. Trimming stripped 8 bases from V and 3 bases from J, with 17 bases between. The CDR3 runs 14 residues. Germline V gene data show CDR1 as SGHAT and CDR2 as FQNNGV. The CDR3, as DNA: TGTGCCAGCGTTTCCGATGAGCCCTTCTACGAGCAGTACTTC. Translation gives CASVSDEPFYEQYF.

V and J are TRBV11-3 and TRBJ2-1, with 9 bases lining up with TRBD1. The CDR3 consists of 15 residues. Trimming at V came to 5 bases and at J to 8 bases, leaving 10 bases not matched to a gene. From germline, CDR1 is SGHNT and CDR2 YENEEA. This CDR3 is CASSRSGTGSYEQFF. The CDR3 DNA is TGTGCCAGCAGCCGTTCCGGGACAGGGTCCTATGAGCAGTTCTTC.

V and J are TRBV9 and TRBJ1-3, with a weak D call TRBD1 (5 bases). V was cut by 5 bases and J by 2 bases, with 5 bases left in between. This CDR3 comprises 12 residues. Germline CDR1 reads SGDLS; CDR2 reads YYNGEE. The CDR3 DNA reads TGTGCCAGCAGGGACACTGGAAACACCATATATTTT. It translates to CASRDTGNTIYF.

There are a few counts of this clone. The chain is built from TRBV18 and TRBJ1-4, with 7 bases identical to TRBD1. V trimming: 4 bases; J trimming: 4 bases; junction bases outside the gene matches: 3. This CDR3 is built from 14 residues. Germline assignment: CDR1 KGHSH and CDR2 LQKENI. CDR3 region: CASSLDRLNEKLFF. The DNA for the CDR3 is TGTGCCAGCTCACTGGACAGGCTTAATGAAAAACTGTTTTTT.

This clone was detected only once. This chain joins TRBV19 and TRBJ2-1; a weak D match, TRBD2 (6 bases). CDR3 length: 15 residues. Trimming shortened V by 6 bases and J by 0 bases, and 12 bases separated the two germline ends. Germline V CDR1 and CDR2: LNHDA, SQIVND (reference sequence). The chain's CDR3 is CASRTPGSSYNEQFF. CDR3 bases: TGTGCCAGTAGGACACCCGGGAGCTCCTACAATGAGCAGTTCTTC.

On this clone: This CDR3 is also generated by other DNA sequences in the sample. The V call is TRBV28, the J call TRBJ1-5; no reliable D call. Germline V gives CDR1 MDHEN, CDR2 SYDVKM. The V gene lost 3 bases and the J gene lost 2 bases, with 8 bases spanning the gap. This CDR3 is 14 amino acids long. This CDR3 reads CASSLGQGNQPQHF. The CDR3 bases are TGTGCCAGCAGTTTGGGTCAGGGCAATCAGCCCCAGCATTTT.